This TCR beta chain appears in the sequencing data of a study of cytomegalovirus exposure and HLA in healthy donors. Findings and caveats of the study: In a later analysis, TCR association rates varied by HLA locus: DRB1 most, HLA-C fewest. TCR beta V- and J-gene trimming was later associated with a missense DCLRE1C variant.

This clone was found a few times. Its antigen is not identified. The ends were cut back, 4 bases at V and 7 bases at J, with 10 bases in the middle. The CDR3 extends over 12 amino acids. Germline loops: CDR1 SEHNR, CDR2 FQNEAQ (reference sequence). The PCR used 60 Vbeta and 13 Jbeta primers. Produced via immunoSEQ multiplex PCR; TCRdb's table is partial and in-frame only. This sample has fewer than 150,000 clones, with roughly 80% found just once. The receptor was isolated from a male donor in good health and CMV-seronegative. The chain carries TRBV7-9 and TRBJ1-1; no reliable D call. Sequenced sample: PBMCs. In DNA, the CDR3 is TGTGCCAGCAGCTACGACGGGATTGAAGCTTTCTTT. It codes for CASSYDGIEAFF.